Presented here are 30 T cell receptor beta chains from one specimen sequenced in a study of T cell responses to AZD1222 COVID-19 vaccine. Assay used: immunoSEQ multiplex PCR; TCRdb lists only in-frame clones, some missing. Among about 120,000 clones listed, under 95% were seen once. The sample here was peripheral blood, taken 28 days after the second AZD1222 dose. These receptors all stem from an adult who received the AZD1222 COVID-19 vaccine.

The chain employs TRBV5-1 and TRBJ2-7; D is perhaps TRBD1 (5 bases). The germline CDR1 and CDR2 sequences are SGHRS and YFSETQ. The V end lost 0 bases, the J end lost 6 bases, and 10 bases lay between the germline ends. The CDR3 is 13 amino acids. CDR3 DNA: TGCGCCAGCAGCTTGGGCAGGGAACGCGAGCAGTACTTC. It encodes CASSLGREREQYF.

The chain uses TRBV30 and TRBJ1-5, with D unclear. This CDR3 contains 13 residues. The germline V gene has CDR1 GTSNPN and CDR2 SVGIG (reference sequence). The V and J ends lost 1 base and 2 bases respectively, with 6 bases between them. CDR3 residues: CAWSGSRNQPQHF. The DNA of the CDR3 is TGTGCCTGGAGTGGCAGTCGCAATCAGCCCCAGCATTTT.

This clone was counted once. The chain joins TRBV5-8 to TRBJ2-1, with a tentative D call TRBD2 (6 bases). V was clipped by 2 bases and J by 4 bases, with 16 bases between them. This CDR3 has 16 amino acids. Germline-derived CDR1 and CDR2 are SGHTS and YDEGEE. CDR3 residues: CASSFLDSRGYNEQFF. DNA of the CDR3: TGTGCCAGCAGCTTCCTCGACTCCCGGGGGTACAATGAGCAGTTCTTC.

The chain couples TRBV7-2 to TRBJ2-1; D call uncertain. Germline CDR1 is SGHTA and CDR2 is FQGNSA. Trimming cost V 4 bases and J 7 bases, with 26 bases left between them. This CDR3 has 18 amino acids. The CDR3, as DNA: TGTGCCAGCAGCTCCAGCACCGACCGGGCCACCCTCGGGAATGAGCAGTTCTTC. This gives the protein CASSSSTDRATLGNEQFF.

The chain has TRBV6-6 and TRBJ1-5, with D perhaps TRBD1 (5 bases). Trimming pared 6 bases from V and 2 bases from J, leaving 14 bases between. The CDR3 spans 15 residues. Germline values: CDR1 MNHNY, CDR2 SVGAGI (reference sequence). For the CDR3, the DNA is TGTGCCAGCAGGATGGCCCAGGGTGGCAATCAGCCCCAGCATTTT. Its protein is CASRMAQGGNQPQHF.

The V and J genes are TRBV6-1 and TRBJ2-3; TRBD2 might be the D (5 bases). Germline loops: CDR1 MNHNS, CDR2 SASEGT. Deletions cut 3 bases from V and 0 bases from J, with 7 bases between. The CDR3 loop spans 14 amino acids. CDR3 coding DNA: TGTGCCAGCAGTGAGCTAGCAAGCACAGATACGCAGTATTTT. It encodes CASSELASTDTQYF.

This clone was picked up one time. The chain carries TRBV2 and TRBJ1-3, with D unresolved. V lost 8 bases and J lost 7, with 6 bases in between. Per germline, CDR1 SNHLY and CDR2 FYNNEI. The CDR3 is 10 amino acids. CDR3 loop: CASERNTIYF. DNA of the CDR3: TGTGCCAGCGAAAGGAACACCATATATTTT.

This chain's CDR3 is CASSEQDEMNTEAFF. Written as DNA, the CDR3 is TGTGCCAGCAGTGAACAGGACGAAATGAACACTGAAGCTTTCTTT. This chain connects TRBV2 to TRBJ1-1, with D hard to call. The germline V and J ends were trimmed by 2 bases and 0 bases, with 10 bases remaining between them. This CDR3 comprises 15 residues. Germline CDR1 is SNHLY and CDR2 is FYNNEI.

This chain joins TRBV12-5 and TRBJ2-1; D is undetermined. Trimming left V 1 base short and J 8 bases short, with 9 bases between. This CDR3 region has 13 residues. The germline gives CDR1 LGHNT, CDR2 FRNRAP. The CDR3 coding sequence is TGTGCTAGTGGTTTGGGCCAAGTTGATGAGCAGTTCTTC. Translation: CASGLGQVDEQFF.

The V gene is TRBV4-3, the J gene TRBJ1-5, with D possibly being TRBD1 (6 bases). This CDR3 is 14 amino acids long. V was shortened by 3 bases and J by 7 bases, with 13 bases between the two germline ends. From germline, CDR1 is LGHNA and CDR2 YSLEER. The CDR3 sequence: CASSQVQGRQPQHF. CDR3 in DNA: TGCGCCAGCAGCCAGGTACAGGGCCGGCAGCCCCAGCATTTT.

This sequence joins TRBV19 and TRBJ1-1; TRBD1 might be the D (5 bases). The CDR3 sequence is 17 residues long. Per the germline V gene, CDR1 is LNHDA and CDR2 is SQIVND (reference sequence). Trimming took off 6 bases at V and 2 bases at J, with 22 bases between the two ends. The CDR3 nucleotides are TGTGCCAGTAGGGCCCGGGGAGGGACTCATGGTAACACTGAAGCTTTCTTT. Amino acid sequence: CASRARGGTHGNTEAFF.

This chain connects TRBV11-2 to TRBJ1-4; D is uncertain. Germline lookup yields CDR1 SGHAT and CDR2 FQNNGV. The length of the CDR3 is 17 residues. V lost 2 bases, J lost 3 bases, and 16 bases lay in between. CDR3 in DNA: TGTGCCAGCAGCTTAAAATACCGTTCGGGGTCTAATGAAAAACTGTTTTTT. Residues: CASSLKYRSGSNEKLFF.

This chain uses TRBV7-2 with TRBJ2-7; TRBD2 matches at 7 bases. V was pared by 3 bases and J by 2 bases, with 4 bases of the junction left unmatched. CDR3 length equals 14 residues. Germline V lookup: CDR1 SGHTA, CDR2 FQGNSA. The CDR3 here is CASSLGRGTYEQYF. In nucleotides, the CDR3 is TGTGCCAGCAGCTTGGGGAGGGGAACCTACGAGCAGTACTTC.

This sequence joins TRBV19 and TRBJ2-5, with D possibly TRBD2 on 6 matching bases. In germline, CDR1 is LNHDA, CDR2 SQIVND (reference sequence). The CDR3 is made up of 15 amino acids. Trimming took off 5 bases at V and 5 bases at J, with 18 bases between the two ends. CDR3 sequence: CASSPGLRVYETQYF. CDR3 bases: TGTGCCAGTAGTCCGGGACTCCGGGTATACGAGACCCAGTACTTC.

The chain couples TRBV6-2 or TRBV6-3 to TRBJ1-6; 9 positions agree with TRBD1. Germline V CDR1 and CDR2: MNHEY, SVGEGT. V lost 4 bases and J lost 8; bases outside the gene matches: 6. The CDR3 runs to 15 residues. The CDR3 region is CASSWTGAEDSPLHF. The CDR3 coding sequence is TGTGCCAGCAGTTGGACAGGGGCCGAGGATTCACCCCTCCACTTT.

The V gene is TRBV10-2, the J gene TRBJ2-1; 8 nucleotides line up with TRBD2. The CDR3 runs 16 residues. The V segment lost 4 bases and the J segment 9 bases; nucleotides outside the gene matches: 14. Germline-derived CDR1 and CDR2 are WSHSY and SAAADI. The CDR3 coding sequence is TGCGCCAGCAGTGTGAGCCCGGGACTAGGCTGGGGTGAGCAGTTCTTC. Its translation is CASSVSPGLGWGEQFF.

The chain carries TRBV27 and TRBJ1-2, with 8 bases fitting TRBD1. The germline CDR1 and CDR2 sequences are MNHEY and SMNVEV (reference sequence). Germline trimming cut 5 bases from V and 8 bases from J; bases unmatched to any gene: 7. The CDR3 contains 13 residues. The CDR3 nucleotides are TGTGCCAGCAGTCCCAGGACAGGGTTCGGCTACACCTTC. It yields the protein CASSPRTGFGYTF.

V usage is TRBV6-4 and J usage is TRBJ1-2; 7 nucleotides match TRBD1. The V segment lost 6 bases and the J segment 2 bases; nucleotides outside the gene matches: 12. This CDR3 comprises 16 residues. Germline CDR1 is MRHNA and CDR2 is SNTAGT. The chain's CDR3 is CASSVTGVRVNYGYTF. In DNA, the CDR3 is TGTGCCAGCAGCGTAACAGGGGTCAGGGTGAACTATGGCTACACCTTC.

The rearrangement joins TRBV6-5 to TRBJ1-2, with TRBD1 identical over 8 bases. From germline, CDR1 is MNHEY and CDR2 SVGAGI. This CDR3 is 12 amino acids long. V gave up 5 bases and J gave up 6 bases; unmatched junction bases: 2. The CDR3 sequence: CASSQGADGYTF. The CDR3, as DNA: TGTGCCAGCAGTCAGGGGGCAGATGGCTACACCTTC.

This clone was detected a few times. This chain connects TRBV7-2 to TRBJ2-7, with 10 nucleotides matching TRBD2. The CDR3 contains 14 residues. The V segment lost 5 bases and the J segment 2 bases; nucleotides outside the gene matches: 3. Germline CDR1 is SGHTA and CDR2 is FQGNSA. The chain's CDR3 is CASSVLAGPYEQYF. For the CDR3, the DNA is TGTGCCAGCAGCGTACTAGCGGGACCCTACGAGCAGTACTTC.

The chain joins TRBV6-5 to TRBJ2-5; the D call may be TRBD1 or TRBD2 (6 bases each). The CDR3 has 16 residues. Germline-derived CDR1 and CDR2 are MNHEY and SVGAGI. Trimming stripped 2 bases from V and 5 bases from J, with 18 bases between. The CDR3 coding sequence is TGTGCCAGCAGTTACCGGGGGCCTAGGGGGGCGGAGACCCAGTACTTC. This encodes CASSYRGPRGAETQYF.

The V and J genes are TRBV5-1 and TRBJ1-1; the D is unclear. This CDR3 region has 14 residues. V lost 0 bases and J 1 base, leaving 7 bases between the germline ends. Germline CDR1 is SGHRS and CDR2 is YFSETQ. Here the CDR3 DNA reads TGCGCCAGCAGCTTGGCCCCAGCGAACACTGAAGCTTTCTTT. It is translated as CASSLAPANTEAFF.

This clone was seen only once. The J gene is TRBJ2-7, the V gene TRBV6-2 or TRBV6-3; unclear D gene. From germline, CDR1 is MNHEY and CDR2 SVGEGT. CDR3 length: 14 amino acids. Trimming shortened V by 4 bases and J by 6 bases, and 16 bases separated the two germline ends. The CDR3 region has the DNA TGTGCCAGCAGTTCTCAACTGATCTCGGGCGAGCAGTACTTC. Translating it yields CASSSQLISGEQYF.

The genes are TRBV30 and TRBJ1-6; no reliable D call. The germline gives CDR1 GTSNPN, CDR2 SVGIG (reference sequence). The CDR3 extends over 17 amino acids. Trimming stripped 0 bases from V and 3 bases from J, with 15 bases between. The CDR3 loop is CAWSVGVQAGYNSPLHF. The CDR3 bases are TGTGCCTGGAGTGTAGGCGTCCAAGCCGGCTATAATTCACCCCTCCACTTT.

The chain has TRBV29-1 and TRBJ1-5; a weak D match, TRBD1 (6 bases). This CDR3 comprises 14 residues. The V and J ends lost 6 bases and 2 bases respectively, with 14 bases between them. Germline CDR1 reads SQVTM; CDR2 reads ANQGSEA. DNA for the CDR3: TGCAGCGTCCCGCGGGGGCCAGGCAATCAGCCCCAGCATTTT. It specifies CSVPRGPGNQPQHF.

The CDR3 bases are TGTGCCAGCAGCTTGATTGGGACAAGTGGTCCCGAGCAGTACTTC. Its translation: CASSLIGTSGPEQYF. This chain joins TRBV5-5 and TRBJ2-7; D is possibly TRBD1 (6 bases). CDR3 length: 15 residues. The V and J ends lost 1 base and 6 bases respectively, with 17 bases between them. Looked up from germline, CDR1 is SGHKS and CDR2 is YYEKEE (reference sequence).

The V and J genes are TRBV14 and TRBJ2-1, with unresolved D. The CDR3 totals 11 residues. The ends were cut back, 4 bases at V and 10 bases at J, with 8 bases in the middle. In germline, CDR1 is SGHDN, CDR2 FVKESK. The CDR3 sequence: CASSRGPEQFF. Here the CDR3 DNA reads TGTGCCAGCAGCCGCGGACCGGAGCAGTTCTTC.

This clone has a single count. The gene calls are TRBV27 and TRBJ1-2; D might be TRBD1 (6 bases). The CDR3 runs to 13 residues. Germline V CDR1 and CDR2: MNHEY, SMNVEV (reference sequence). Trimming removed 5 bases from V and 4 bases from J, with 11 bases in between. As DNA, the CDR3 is TGTGCCAGCAGTGCCGTAGGGGGCTATGGCTACACCTTC. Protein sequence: CASSAVGGYGYTF.

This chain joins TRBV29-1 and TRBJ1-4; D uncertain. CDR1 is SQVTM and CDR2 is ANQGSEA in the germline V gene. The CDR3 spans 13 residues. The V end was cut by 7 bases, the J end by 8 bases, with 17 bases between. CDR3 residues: CSGTRAGEEKLFF. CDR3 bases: TGCAGCGGGACCCGGGCGGGTGAAGAAAAACTGTTTTTT. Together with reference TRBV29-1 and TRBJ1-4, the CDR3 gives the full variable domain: SAVISQKPSRDICQRGTSLTIQCQVDSQVTMMFWYRQQPGQSLTLIATANQGSEATYESGFVIDKFPISRPNLTFSTLTVSNMSPEDSSIYLCSGTRAGEEKLFFGSGTQLSVL.

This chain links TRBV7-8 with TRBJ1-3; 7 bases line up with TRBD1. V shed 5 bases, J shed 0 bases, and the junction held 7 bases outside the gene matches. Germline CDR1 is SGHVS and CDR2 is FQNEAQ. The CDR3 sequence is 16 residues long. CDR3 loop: CASSRQGIFSGNTIYF. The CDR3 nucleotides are TGTGCCAGCAGCCGACAGGGTATTTTCTCTGGAAACACCATATATTTT.